This TCR beta chain was documented in a study of cytomegalovirus exposure and HLA in healthy donors. The CDR3 runs to 14 residues. V shed 5 bases and J shed 1 base, with 11 bases lying between them. Looked up from germline, CDR1 is MDHEN and CDR2 is SYDVKM. Study observations and caveats: TRBV6-2, TRBV6-3 and other indistinguishable V segments were excluded. Presence/absence analysis assumed near-uniform sequencing depth across donors.

The sample holds a few counts of this clone. Its matching antigen is unknown. PCR involved 60 Vbeta and 13 Jbeta primers. Produced via immunoSEQ multiplex PCR; TCRdb's table is partial and in-frame only. The sample yields approximately 150,000 clones, about four fifths seen once. The receptor comes from a woman aged 40 to 49 in good health and CMV-seropositive. The sample comprised PBMCs. The V call is TRBV28, the J call TRBJ1-1; D ambiguous. The CDR3 region is CASSPPGGNTEAFF. CDR3 sequence (DNA): TGTGCCAGCAGTCCACCGGGAGGGAACACTGAAGCTTTCTTT.